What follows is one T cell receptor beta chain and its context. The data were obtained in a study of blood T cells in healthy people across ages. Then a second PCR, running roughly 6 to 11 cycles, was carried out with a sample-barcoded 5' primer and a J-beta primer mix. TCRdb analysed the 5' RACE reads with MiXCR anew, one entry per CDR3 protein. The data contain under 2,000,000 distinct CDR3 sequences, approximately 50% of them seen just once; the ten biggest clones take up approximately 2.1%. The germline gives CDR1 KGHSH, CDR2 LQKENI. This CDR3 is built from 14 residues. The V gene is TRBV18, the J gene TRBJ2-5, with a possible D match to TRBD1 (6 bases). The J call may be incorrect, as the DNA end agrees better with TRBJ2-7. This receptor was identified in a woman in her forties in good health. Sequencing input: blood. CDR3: CASSPQTGFHEQYF. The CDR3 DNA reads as TGTGCCAGCTCACCACAAACAGGGTTCCACGAGCAGTACTTC.